This is a list of T cell receptor beta chains from one sample in a study of early T cells in non-severe SARS-CoV-2 infection. Each CDR3 protein gets one entry after TCRdb re-called the 5' RACE reads with MiXCR. The data contain approximately 64,000 distinct CDR3 sequences, over 20% of them singletons. The sample was whole blood, taken at baseline. The receptors were sampled from an adult who was a healthcare worker with PCR-confirmed SARS-CoV-2 infection or an uninfected control (not recorded which). The CDR3 runs from the conserved cysteine through the conserved F or W. A D gene is named only where the DNA matches it firmly. The listing skips clone size in some rows; elsewhere it reads once, few, many or a size class.

abundance,v_gene,j_gene,d_gene,CDR3nt,CDR3aa
-,TRBV7-3,TRBJ1-6,-,TGTGCCAGCAGCCAAACTGGGCGGAATTCACCCCTCCACTTT,CASSQTGRNSPLHF
-,TRBV7-8,TRBJ1-4,-,TGTGCCAGCAGCCCCAAACAGGGAGTAGGAAAACTGTTTTTT,CASSPKQGVGKLFF
few,TRBV5-1,TRBJ2-3,-,TGCGCCAGCAGCTTAGGGGGAACTAGCACAGATACGCAGTATTTT,CASSLGGTSTDTQYF
-,TRBV3-1,TRBJ2-7,TRBD1,TGTGCCAGCAGCCAAGATGGGACAGTCGCCTACGAGCAGTACTTC,CASSQDGTVAYEQYF
few,TRBV19,TRBJ2-2,-,TGTGCCAGTAGTATACAAGGGGCGGTCGGGGAGCTGTTTTTT,CASSIQGAVGELFF
-,TRBV7-2,TRBJ1-5,-,TGTGCCAGCAGTAAAGGACGGAATCAGCCCCAGCATTTT,CASSKGRNQPQHF
-,TRBV5-4,TRBJ2-5,TRBD1,TGTGCCAGCAGCCCAGGGACAGCTAGGTACCAAGAGACCCAGTACTTC,CASSPGTARYQETQYF
few,TRBV7-9,TRBJ1-4,-,TGTGCCAGCAGCTTCCGTGACTCGGGGGATGAAAAACTGTTTTTT,CASSFRDSGDEKLFF
few,TRBV5-1,TRBJ2-1,-,TGCGCCAGCAGTCCCCAGGGGAGCTCCTACAATGAGCAGTTCTTC,CASSPQGSSYNEQFF
-,TRBV29-1,TRBJ2-5,TRBD1,TGCAGCGCCCCAGGGACAGTCCAAGAGACCCAGTACTTC,CSAPGTVQETQYF
large,TRBV6-5,TRBJ2-1,-,TGTGCCAGCAGTTGGGGGGGCGAGGGCAACAATGAGCAGTTCTTC,CASSWGGEGNNEQFF
-,TRBV20-1,TRBJ2-7,TRBD2,TGCAGTGCTAGTGCTGCTAGCGGCACCGCGGGCGAGCAGTACTTC,CSASAASGTAGEQYF
few,TRBV12-3/TRBV12-4,TRBJ2-1,-,TGTGCCAGCAGTCCCGGCCAGAACAATGAGCAGTTCTTC,CASSPGQNNEQFF
few,TRBV4-2,TRBJ1-2,-,TGTGCCAGCAGCCAAGATCGAGGGAGGGGCTATGGCTACACCTTC,CASSQDRGRGYGYTF
-,TRBV7-6,TRBJ1-1,TRBD1,TGTGCCAGCAGCCCACGGGACAGGGACACTGAAGCTTTCTTT,CASSPRDRDTEAFF
few,TRBV18,TRBJ1-3,-,TGTGCCAGCTCACCACCGGACGAAAACACCATATATTTT,CASSPPDENTIYF
few,TRBV7-8,TRBJ2-7,-,TGTGCCAGCAGCTTACTCGACTACGAGCAGTACTTC,CASSLLDYEQYF
-,TRBV2,TRBJ2-3,-,TGTGCCAGCAGCGAATTAGCGGCACTCCGCACAGATACGCAGTATTTT,CASSELAALRTDTQYF
-,TRBV29-1,TRBJ1-1,-,TGCAGCGCATCCTGGACGGACCCTAGCGGTGAAGCTTTCTTT,CSASWTDPSGEAFF
few,TRBV6-6,TRBJ2-7,TRBD1,TGTGCCAGCAGGGACAGGGGGCAACACGAGCAGTACTTC,CASRDRGQHEQYF
few,TRBV7-9,TRBJ2-7,TRBD1,TGTGCCAGCAGCAACTCCGGGACAGATGCCTACGAGCAGTACTTC,CASSNSGTDAYEQYF
-,TRBV5-1,TRBJ2-1,TRBD2,TGCGCCAGCAACCGAGGGGCTAGCGGAAACAATGAGCAGTTCTTC,CASNRGASGNNEQFF
many,TRBV7-8,TRBJ2-6,-,TGTGCCAGCAGCTTATCCAATACGGCCGGGGCCAACGTCCTGACTTTC,CASSLSNTAGANVLTF
-,TRBV20-1,TRBJ1-1,-,TGCAGTGCTTATCAGATGAACACTGAAGCTTTCTTT,CSAYQMNTEAFF
-,TRBV5-1,TRBJ2-2,TRBD1,TGCGCCAGCGGGACAGACCCGGATGGGGAGCTGTTTTTT,CASGTDPDGELFF
many,TRBV27,TRBJ2-1,TRBD2,TGTGCCAGCAGTTTCAGCGGGGGGGCCGCCAATGAGCAGTTCTTC,CASSFSGGAANEQFF
-,TRBV29-1,TRBJ1-2,-,TGCAGCGTCCAGTCCCTCTATGGCTACACCTTC,CSVQSLYGYTF
many,TRBV15,TRBJ2-1,-,TGTGCCACCTCCCGGCCGAGCGAATCGTACAATGAGCAGTTCTTC,CATSRPSESYNEQFF
-,TRBV6-6,TRBJ1-1,-,TGTGCCAGCAGCCAGCGACACATAGCGGCGAACACTGAAGCTTTCTTT,CASSQRHIAANTEAFF
-,TRBV5-1,TRBJ2-2,-,TGCGCCAGCATCGATCCCCTCGCGAACACCGGGGAGCTGTTTTTT,CASIDPLANTGELFF
-,TRBV18,TRBJ1-1,-,TGTGCCAGCTCACCATTCAGTGAGAACACTGAAGCTTTCTTT,CASSPFSENTEAFF
-,TRBV18,TRBJ1-1,-,TGTGCCAGCTCGGGACAAAAGAACACTGAAGCTTTCTTT,CASSGQKNTEAFF
few,TRBV7-9,TRBJ1-1,-,TGTGCCAGCAGCCCCGGAGGGGAGAACACTGAAGCTTTCTTT,CASSPGGENTEAFF
many,TRBV7-6,TRBJ1-4,-,TGTGCCAGCAGCTCAGAACCAGGGAGGAATGAAAAACTGTTTTTT,CASSSEPGRNEKLFF
-,TRBV10-3,TRBJ2-1,TRBD2,TGTGCCATCGCGGGGGGGCCTTTGGGTGAGCAGTTCTTC,CAIAGGPLGEQFF